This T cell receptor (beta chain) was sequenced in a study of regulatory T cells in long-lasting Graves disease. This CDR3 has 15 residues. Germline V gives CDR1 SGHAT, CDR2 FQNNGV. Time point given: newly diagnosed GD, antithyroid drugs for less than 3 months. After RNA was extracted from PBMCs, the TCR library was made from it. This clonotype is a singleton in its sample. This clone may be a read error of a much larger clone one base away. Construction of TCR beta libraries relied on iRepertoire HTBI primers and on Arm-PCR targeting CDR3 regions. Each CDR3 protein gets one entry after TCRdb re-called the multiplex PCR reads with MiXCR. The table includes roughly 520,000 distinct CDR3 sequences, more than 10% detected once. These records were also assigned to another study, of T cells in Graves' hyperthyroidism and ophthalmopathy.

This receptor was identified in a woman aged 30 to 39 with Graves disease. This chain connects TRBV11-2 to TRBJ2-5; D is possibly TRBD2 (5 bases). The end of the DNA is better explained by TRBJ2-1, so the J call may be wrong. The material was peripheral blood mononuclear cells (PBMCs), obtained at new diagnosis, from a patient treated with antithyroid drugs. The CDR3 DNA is TGTGCCAGCAGCTTAGTTGGCCTAGCCCCCGATGAGCAGTTCTTC. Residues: CASSLVGLAPDEQFF.